The 28 T cell receptor beta chains presented below share a single source sample, sequenced in a study of T cell changes during pregnancy in multiple sclerosis. Libraries were prepared by immunoSEQ multiplex PCR; TCRdb keeps only in-frame clonotypes and omits some of them. This sample has fewer than 85,000 clones, with approximately 92% found just once. The sequences come from peripheral blood, collected in the second trimester of pregnancy. The receptors here all came from a female donor with multiple sclerosis, enrolled in a pregnancy study.

V and J are TRBV29-1 and TRBJ2-7; perhaps TRBD1 as D (6 bases). This CDR3 region has 12 residues. Trimming removed 6 bases from V and 6 bases from J, with 15 bases in between. Germline V gene data show CDR1 as SQVTM and CDR2 as ANQGSEA. The CDR3 DNA follows: TGCAGCGTGGGAACAGGGTCGGGCGAGCAGTACTTC. Amino acids: CSVGTGSGEQYF.

About this clone itself: One junction end disagrees with the germline gene, perhaps due to a read error. Distinct nucleotide sequences in the sample also encode this CDR3. DNA for the CDR3: TGCGCCAGCAGTCAAGAGACAGGGATTGGCTCACCCCTCCACTTT. Translating it yields CASSQETGIGSPLHF. The rearrangement joins TRBV4-3 to TRBJ1-6; 7 positions agree with TRBD1. This CDR3 is 15 amino acids long. Looked up from germline, CDR1 is LGHNA and CDR2 is YSLEER.

V is TRBV19 and J is TRBJ2-1; 7 bases are a match to TRBD1. Trimming removed 7 bases from V and 0 bases from J; junction bases left unmatched: 9. The CDR3 loop spans 16 amino acids. The germline V gene has CDR1 LNHDA and CDR2 SQIVND (reference sequence). CDR3: CASTRGGLSSYNEQFF. In DNA, the CDR3 is TGTGCCAGTACCCGAGGGGGCCTGAGCTCCTACAATGAGCAGTTCTTC. Drawing the rest from reference TRBV19 and TRBJ2-1, the complete variable domain is DGGITQSPKYLFRKEGQNVTLSCEQNLNHDAMYWYRQDPGQGLRLIYYSQIVNDFQKGDIAEGYSVSREKKESFPLTVTSAQKNPTAFYLCASTRGGLSSYNEQFFGPGTRLTVL.

The rearrangement links TRBV4-1 to TRBJ1-4; the D is unclear. The V end lost 6 bases, the J end lost 3 bases, and 14 bases lay between the germline ends. Per the germline V gene, CDR1 is MGHRA and CDR2 is YSYEKL. CDR3 length: 15 residues. The CDR3 region has the DNA TGCGCCAGCAGTCGGAGTGGGTTGGCTAATGAAAAACTGTTTTTT. It specifies CASSRSGLANEKLFF.

The chain combines TRBV2 with TRBJ2-7; the D gene is possibly TRBD1 (5 bases). Germline assignment: CDR1 SNHLY and CDR2 FYNNEI. Trimming took 6 bases from V and 3 from J, leaving 15 bases between them. The CDR3 totals 14 residues. In DNA form, the CDR3 reads TGTGCCAGCAGCGCTTACAAAAGGGGCTACGAGCAGTACTTC. This codes for CASSAYKRGYEQYF.

The V call is TRBV30, the J call TRBJ1-1; 11 nucleotides agree with TRBD1. The CDR3 runs to 17 residues. The V and J ends lost 2 bases and 0 bases, in that order; junction bases with no gene match: 8. The V gene's germline CDR1 is GTSNPN and CDR2 SVGIG (reference sequence). The chain's CDR3 is CAWSPVGQGALNTEAFF. CDR3 DNA: TGTGCCTGGAGTCCAGTCGGACAGGGGGCCCTGAACACTGAAGCTTTCTTT.

The chain recombines TRBV9 with TRBJ2-2; D unclear. The germline V and J ends were trimmed by 3 bases and 2 bases, with 5 bases remaining between them. The CDR3 is 13 residues long. Germline V CDR1 and CDR2: SGDLS, YYNGEE. The CDR3 loop reads CASSGANTGELFF. The CDR3 nucleotides read TGTGCCAGCAGCGGGGCCAACACCGGGGAGCTGTTTTTT.

This chain connects TRBV19 to TRBJ2-1, with 10 nucleotides matching TRBD2. Germline loops: CDR1 LNHDA, CDR2 SQIVND (reference sequence). The CDR3 is 19 amino acids. V lost 3 bases, J lost 4 bases, and 15 bases stayed unmatched. The CDR3 nucleotides are TGTGCCAGTAGTATTCGAGGGGCAACTAGCGGGACGATTTACAATGAGCAGTTCTTC. Translating gives CASSIRGATSGTIYNEQFF.

V and J are TRBV7-9 and TRBJ2-7, with D possibly matching TRBD1 (5 bases). The ends were cut back, 5 bases at V and 4 bases at J, with 18 bases in the middle. The CDR3 sequence is 15 residues long. The V gene's germline CDR1 is SEHNR and CDR2 FQNEAQ (reference sequence). In nucleotides, the CDR3 is TGTGCCAGCAGCCCCCCCCCGCGGCAGGGATACGAGCAGTACTTC. Amino acid sequence: CASSPPPRQGYEQYF.

This chain connects TRBV9 to TRBJ1-4; TRBD1 is a possible D gene (6 bases). CDR1 is SGDLS, CDR2 YYNGEE, per germline. V shed 0 bases and J shed 10 bases, with 13 bases lying between them. CDR3 size: 14 residues. CDR3 DNA: TGTGCCAGCAGCGTAGGGCAGGGGCAGGGAAAACTGTTTTTT. It is translated as CASSVGQGQGKLFF.

The rearrangement links TRBV11-2 to TRBJ1-1, with a possible D match to TRBD1 (5 bases). Germline V lookup: CDR1 SGHAT, CDR2 FQNNGV. V lost 5 bases, J lost 1 base, and 14 bases lay in between. The CDR3 is made up of 15 amino acids. CDR3 protein: CASSPSGLRNTEAFF. The CDR3 DNA sequence: TGTGCCAGCAGCCCGTCGGGACTCCGGAACACTGAAGCTTTCTTT.

The V call is TRBV2, the J call TRBJ2-4; D unclear. Germline-derived CDR1 and CDR2 are SNHLY and FYNNEI. Trimming took off 6 bases at V and 8 bases at J, with 11 bases between the two ends. The CDR3 sequence is 12 residues long. The CDR3 loop reads CASRVRFDIQYF. CDR3 coding DNA: TGTGCCAGCAGGGTGCGGTTCGACATTCAGTACTTC.

The V call is TRBV4-3, the J call TRBJ2-7; D is unclear. This CDR3 region has 12 residues. CDR1 and CDR2 (germline): LGHNA, YSLEER. V was cut by 0 bases and J by 6 bases, with 6 bases left in between. The chain's CDR3 is CASSQDGREQYF. CDR3 nucleotide sequence: TGCGCCAGCAGCCAAGATGGGCGCGAGCAGTACTTC.

This chain joins TRBV28 and TRBJ2-3, with D possibly matching TRBD1 (6 bases). CDR3 size: 15 residues. Trimming left V 5 bases short and J 0 bases short, with 12 bases between. Germline V gene data show CDR1 as MDHEN and CDR2 as SYDVKM. The CDR3 coding sequence is TGTGCCAGCAGTACCCCGGGACAAAGCACAGATACGCAGTATTTT. Translated: CASSTPGQSTDTQYF.

The V and J genes are TRBV18 and TRBJ2-2; maybe TRBD1 (6 bases). From germline, CDR1 is KGHSH and CDR2 LQKENI. The CDR3 totals 15 residues. V lost 3 bases and J 4 bases, leaving 12 bases between the germline ends. The CDR3 sequence is CASSPTGQLTGELFF. The CDR3 bases are TGTGCCAGCTCACCCACAGGACAGCTCACCGGGGAGCTGTTTTTT. The full variable domain, its missing parts supplied by reference TRBV18 and TRBJ2-2, is NAGVMQNPRHLVRRRGQEARLRCSPMKGHSHVYWYRQLPEEGLKFMVYLQKENIIDESGMPKERFSAEFPKEGPSILRIQQVVRGDSAAYFCASSPTGQLTGELFFGEGSRLTVL.

This rearrangement joins TRBV19 to TRBJ2-5; TRBD2 matches at 11 bases. Looked up from germline, CDR1 is LNHDA and CDR2 is SQIVND (reference sequence). The V segment lost 5 bases and the J segment 2 bases; nucleotides outside the gene matches: 4. CDR3 length equals 15 residues. The CDR3 sequence is CASSRLAGLQETQYF. In DNA form, the CDR3 reads TGTGCCAGTAGTCGACTAGCGGGACTGCAAGAGACCCAGTACTTC. The complete variable domain, with remaining parts taken from reference TRBV19 and TRBJ2-5, reads DGGITQSPKYLFRKEGQNVTLSCEQNLNHDAMYWYRQDPGQGLRLIYYSQIVNDFQKGDIAEGYSVSREKKESFPLTVTSAQKNPTAFYLCASSRLAGLQETQYFGPGTRLLVL.

V and J are TRBV30 and TRBJ1-5; no firm D call. The CDR3 has 13 amino acids. Trimming pared 0 bases from V and 4 bases from J, leaving 7 bases between. The germline CDR1 and CDR2 sequences are GTSNPN and SVGIG (reference sequence). Written as DNA, the CDR3 is TGTGCCTGGAGTGTAGAGGGTAATCAGCCCCAGCATTTT. Residues: CAWSVEGNQPQHF.

The chain carries TRBV7-3 and TRBJ2-2, with 8 bases matching TRBD2. The CDR3 is 15 amino acids. V lost 5 bases to trimming and J lost 5 bases; unmatched junction nucleotides: 7. Germline loops: CDR1 SGHTA, CDR2 FQGTGA. CDR3 protein: CASSPTGGRTGELFF. The CDR3 DNA follows: TGTGCCAGCAGCCCGACGGGGGGGCGGACCGGGGAGCTGTTTTTT.

The chain combines TRBV28 with TRBJ2-5, with 8 bases lining up with TRBD1. The CDR3 consists of 17 residues. Per the germline V gene, CDR1 is MDHEN and CDR2 is SYDVKM. V lost 7 bases, J lost 2 bases, and 15 bases stayed unmatched. The chain's CDR3 is CASTADRVLRGQETQYF. CDR3 DNA sequence: TGTGCCAGCACCGCGGACAGGGTTTTACGAGGACAAGAGACCCAGTACTTC.

This chain connects TRBV27 to TRBJ1-5; the D is unclear. V lost 2 bases, J lost 3 bases, and 5 bases lay in between. Germline CDR1 reads MNHEY; CDR2 reads SMNVEV (reference sequence). The CDR3 has 13 residues. In DNA, the CDR3 is TGTGCCAGCAGTTTACAGTTCAATCAGCCCCAGCATTTT. As protein: CASSLQFNQPQHF.

The V call is TRBV28, the J call TRBJ2-7; 7 bases are shared with TRBD2. Per the germline V gene, CDR1 is MDHEN and CDR2 is SYDVKM. This CDR3 region has 12 residues. V dropped 2 bases and J dropped 7; count of bases not matched to a gene: 2. Here the CDR3 reads CASSLLAVEQYF. CDR3 DNA sequence: TGTGCCAGCAGTTTACTAGCGGTGGAGCAGTACTTC.

This chain uses TRBV2 with TRBJ2-2; TRBD2 agrees at 9 bases. Germline CDR1 SNHLY, CDR2 FYNNEI. The CDR3 is 17 amino acids. V trimming: 3 bases; J trimming: 2 bases; junction bases outside the gene matches: 7. The CDR3: CASSDLRLADNTGELFF. Here the CDR3 DNA reads TGTGCCAGCAGTGATTTGAGACTAGCGGATAACACCGGGGAGCTGTTTTTT.

This clone has just one count. The rearrangement joins TRBV6-4 to TRBJ2-3, with D hard to call. V shed 0 bases and J shed 0 bases, with 7 bases lying between them. The CDR3 runs to 15 residues. Germline-derived CDR1 and CDR2 are MRHNA and SNTAGT. CDR3 bases: TGTGCCAGCAGTGACTCTTTTCTTAGCACAGATACGCAGTATTTT. Translating gives CASSDSFLSTDTQYF.

The chain carries TRBV9 and TRBJ2-1, with TRBD2 matching over 11 bases. V trimming: 2 bases; J trimming: 8 bases; junction bases outside the gene matches: 3. Germline lookup yields CDR1 SGDLS and CDR2 YYNGEE. The CDR3 consists of 14 residues. The CDR3 sequence: CASSVSGGGDEQFF. The CDR3, as DNA: TGTGCCAGCAGCGTTAGCGGGGGGGGCGATGAGCAGTTCTTC.

CDR3 sequence: CASSLDIGGARTDTQYF. As DNA, the CDR3 is TGTGCCAGCAGCTTGGATATTGGGGGGGCTCGAACAGATACGCAGTATTTT. This chain uses TRBV5-6 with TRBJ2-3; tentative D call: TRBD2 (7 bases). Trimming took 0 bases from V and 3 from J, leaving 17 bases between them. There are 17 residues in the CDR3. Germline-derived CDR1 and CDR2 are SGHDT and YYEEEE. Complete variable domain (other parts from reference TRBV5-6 and TRBJ2-3): DAGVTQSPTHLIKTRGQQVTLRCSPKSGHDTVSWYQQALGQGPQFIFQYYEEEERQRGNFPDRFSGHQFPNYSSELNVNALLLGDSALYLCASSLDIGGARTDTQYFGPGTRLTVL.

J is TRBJ2-3 and V is TRBV12-5, with D perhaps TRBD2 (6 bases). Trimming removed 7 bases from V and 5 bases from J, with 13 bases in between. The CDR3 is made up of 13 amino acids. Germline CDR1 is LGHNT and CDR2 is FRNRAP. CDR3 loop: CASAGGAGDTQYF. DNA for the CDR3: TGTGCTAGTGCCGGCGGGGCTGGAGATACGCAGTATTTT.

V is TRBV2 and J is TRBJ2-5; 8 bases map to TRBD2. Trimming cost V 0 bases and J 4 bases; bases outside gene matches: 7. CDR1 is SNHLY, CDR2 FYNNEI, per germline. There are 16 residues in the CDR3. In DNA, the CDR3 is TGTGCCAGCAGTGAAGCCGGGGGGGGCCCCCTAGAGACCCAGTACTTC. It translates to CASSEAGGGPLETQYF.

The chain couples TRBV5-1 to TRBJ2-1, with 10 bases identical to TRBD2. V lost 0 bases to trimming and J lost 0 bases; unmatched junction nucleotides: 12. This CDR3 has 20 amino acids. The germline CDR1 and CDR2 sequences are SGHRS and YFSETQ. The CDR3 DNA is TGCGCCAGCAGCTTGGACATGCGAAGCGGGAGGGTTAGCTCCTACAATGAGCAGTTCTTC. Its protein is CASSLDMRSGRVSSYNEQFF. The full variable domain, with the rest looked up from reference TRBV5-1 and TRBJ2-1, is KAGVTQTPRYLIKTRGQQVTLSCSPISGHRSVSWYQQTPGQGLQFLFEYFSETQRNKGNFPGRFSGRQFSNSRSEMNVSTLELGDSALYLCASSLDMRSGRVSSYNEQFFGPGTRLTVL.